This TCR beta chain was sequenced in a study of blood T cell repertoires in COVID-19. Overall study: Whether acute or convalescent, the COVID-19 samples came from the United States, Italy and Spain. Nucleic acid was either cDNA or gDNA, and it came from T cells, B-cell-depleted T cells, or PBMCs.

TCRdb's table, derived via immunoSEQ multiplex PCR, lists solely in-frame clones and lacks some. Of about 96,000 clones listed, roughly 80% are singletons. This clone was observed a handful of times. Germline values: CDR1 MDHEN, CDR2 SYDVKM. V gave up 6 bases and J gave up 1 base; unmatched junction bases: 6. The CDR3 has 15 amino acids. The chain is built from TRBV28 and TRBJ1-2, with 9 nucleotides matching TRBD1. The sequenced sample was peripheral blood. This receptor was taken from a woman aged 55-70 years with acute or convalescent COVID-19. CDR3 coding DNA: TGTGCCAGCAGGCCCGGGACAGGGATTAACTATGGCTACACCTTC. As protein: CASRPGTGINYGYTF.